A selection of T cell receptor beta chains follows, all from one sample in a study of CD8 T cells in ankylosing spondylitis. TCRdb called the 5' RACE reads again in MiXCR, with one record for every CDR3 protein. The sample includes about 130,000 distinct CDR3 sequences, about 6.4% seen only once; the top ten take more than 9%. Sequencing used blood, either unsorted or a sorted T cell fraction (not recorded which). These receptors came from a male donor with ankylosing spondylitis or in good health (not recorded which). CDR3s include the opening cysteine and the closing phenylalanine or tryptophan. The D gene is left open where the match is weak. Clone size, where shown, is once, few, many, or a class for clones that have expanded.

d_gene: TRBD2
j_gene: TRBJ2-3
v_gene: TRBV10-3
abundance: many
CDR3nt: TGTGCCATCAGTTCGCCCGTACTAGCGGTCACAGATACGCAGTATTTT
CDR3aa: CAISSPVLAVTDTQYF

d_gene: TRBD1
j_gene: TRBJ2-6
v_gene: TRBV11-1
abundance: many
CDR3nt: TGTGCCAGCAGCGAATCCACCGGGACAGGGTACTCTGGGGCCAACGTCCTGACTTTC
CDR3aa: CASSESTGTGYSGANVLTF

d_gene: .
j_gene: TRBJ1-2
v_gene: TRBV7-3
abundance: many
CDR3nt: TGTGCCAGCAGCGGGGACTCCACTTCCCCGTATGGCTACACCTTC
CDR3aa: CASSGDSTSPYGYTF

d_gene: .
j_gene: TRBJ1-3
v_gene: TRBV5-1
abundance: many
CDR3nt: TGCGCCAGCAGCTGGATGACAGGAAACACCATATATTTT
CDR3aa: CASSWMTGNTIYF

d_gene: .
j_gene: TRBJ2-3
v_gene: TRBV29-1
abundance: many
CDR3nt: TGCAGCGTTGATGGGGGTGGCACAGATACGCAGTATTTT
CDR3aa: CSVDGGGTDTQYF

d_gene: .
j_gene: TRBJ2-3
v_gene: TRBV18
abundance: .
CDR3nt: TGTGCCAGCTCGCCTAACCGGGACGCACGTTTAGATACGCAGTATTTT
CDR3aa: CASSPNRDARLDTQYF

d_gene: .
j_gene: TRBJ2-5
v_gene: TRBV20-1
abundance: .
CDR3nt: TGCAGTGCTAGAGGCATCCCCAGGACCCAGTACTTC
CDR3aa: CSARGIPRTQYF

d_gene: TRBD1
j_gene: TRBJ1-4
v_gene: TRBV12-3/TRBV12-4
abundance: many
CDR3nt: TGTGCCAGCAGTTTACAGGGGGCCCGTGAAAAACTGTTTTTT
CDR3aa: CASSLQGAREKLFF

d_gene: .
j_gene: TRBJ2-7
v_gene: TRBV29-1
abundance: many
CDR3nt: TGCAGCGTTGAAGATCACCGGGTTGGGGAGCAGTACTTC
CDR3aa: CSVEDHRVGEQYF

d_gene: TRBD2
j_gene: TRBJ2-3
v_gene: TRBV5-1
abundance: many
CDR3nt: TGCGCCAGCAGCCTTGGACTAGTTGGCACAGATACGCAGTATTTT
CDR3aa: CASSLGLVGTDTQYF

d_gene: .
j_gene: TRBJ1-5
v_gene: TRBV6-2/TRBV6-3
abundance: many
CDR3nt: TGTGCCAGCAATGTCCGCCTTAATCAGCCCCAGCATTTT
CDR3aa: CASNVRLNQPQHF

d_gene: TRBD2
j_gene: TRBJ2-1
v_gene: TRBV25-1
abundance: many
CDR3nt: TGTGCCAGCGTGACTAGCGGGAGTGTTAATGAGCAGTTCTTC
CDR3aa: CASVTSGSVNEQFF

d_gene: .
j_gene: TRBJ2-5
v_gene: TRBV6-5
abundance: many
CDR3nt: TGTGCCAGCAGTTACGGCCCCTCGGAGTACTTC
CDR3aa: CASSYGPSEYF

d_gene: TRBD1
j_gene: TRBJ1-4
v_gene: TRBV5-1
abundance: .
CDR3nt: TGCGCCAGCAGCCCATTGACAGGGCTTGATGAAAAACTGTTTTTT
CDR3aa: CASSPLTGLDEKLFF

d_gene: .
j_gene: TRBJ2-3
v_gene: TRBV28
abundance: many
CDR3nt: TGTGCCAGCAGCTACGAGGGTGGGAGATTTGATACGCAGTATTTT
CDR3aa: CASSYEGGRFDTQYF

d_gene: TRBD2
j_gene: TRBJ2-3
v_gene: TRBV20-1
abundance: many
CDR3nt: TGCAGTGCTAGTTGGCTAGCGGGAGTAGATACGCAGTATTTT
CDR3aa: CSASWLAGVDTQYF

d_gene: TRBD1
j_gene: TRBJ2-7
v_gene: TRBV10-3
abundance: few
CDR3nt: TGTGCCATCTCCTCGGGACAGGCGTCCTACGAGCAGTACTTC
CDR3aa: CAISSGQASYEQYF

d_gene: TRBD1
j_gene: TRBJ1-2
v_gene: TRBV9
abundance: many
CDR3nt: TGTGCCAGCAGGACAGGGGTTTCTGGCTACACCTTC
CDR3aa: CASRTGVSGYTF

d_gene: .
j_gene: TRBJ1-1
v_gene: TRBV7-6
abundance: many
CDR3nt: TGTGCCAGCAGCTTAGCCCATCACGGGCGCGGGTCTGAAGCTTTCTTT
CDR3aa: CASSLAHHGRGSEAFF

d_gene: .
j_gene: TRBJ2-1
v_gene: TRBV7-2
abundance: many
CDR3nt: TGTGCCAGCAGCGGGCGACTTACCAATGAGCAGTTCTTC
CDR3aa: CASSGRLTNEQFF

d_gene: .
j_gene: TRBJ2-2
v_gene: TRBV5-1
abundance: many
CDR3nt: TGCGCCAGCAGCCCGGCTTTGGCCGGGGAGCTGTTTTTT
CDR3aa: CASSPALAGELFF

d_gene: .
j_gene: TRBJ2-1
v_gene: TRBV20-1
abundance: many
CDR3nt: TGCAGTGAAGGCGGGTTAACCTCCAATGAGCAGTTCTTC
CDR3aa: CSEGGLTSNEQFF

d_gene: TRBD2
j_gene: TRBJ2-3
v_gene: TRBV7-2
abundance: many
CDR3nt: TGTGCCAGCAGCTCTAGCGGAGATACGCAGTATTTT
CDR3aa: CASSSSGDTQYF

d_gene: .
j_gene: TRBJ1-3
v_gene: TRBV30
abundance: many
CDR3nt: TGTGCCTGGAGTCATGCCCTACTTGTAAGCTCTGGAAACACCATATATTTT
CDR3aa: CAWSHALLVSSGNTIYF

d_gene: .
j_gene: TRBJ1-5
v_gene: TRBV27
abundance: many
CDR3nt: TGTGCCAGCAGTCTCAGAGGGGGAGTTCCAGCCCAGCATTTT
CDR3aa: CASSLRGGVPAQHF

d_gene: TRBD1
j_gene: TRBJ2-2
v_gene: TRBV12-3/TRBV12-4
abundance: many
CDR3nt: TGTGCCAGCAGTAGTTGGGGACAGCGTACCGGGGAGCTGTTTTTT
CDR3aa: CASSSWGQRTGELFF

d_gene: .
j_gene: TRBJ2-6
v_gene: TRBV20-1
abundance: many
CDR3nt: TGCAGTGCTAGGTCGACAGATACTGGGGCCAACGTCCTGACTTTC
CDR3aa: CSARSTDTGANVLTF

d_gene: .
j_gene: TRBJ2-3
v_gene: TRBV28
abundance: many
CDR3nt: TGTGCCAGCATTGGGGACTTAATCCTTCCTAGCACAGATACGCAGTATTTT
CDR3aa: CASIGDLILPSTDTQYF

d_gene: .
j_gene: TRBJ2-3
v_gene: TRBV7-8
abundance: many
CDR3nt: TGTGCCAGCAGCCCAGGAGCGAACACAGATACGCAGTATTTT
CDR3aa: CASSPGANTDTQYF

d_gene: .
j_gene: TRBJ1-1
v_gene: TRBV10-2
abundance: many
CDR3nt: TGCGCCAGCAGTGACTTCCAGGGAGTGGGCATGAACACTGAAGCTTTCTTT
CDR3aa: CASSDFQGVGMNTEAFF

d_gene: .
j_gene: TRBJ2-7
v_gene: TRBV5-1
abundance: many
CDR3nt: TGCGCCAGCAGCTTGGCCGTTTGGTACGAGCAGTACTTC
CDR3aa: CASSLAVWYEQYF

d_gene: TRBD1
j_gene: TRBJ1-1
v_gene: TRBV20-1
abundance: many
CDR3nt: TGCAGTGCTAGTTCCGGGACAGGGGGAACTGAAGCTTTCTTT
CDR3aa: CSASSGTGGTEAFF